The source of this T cell receptor (beta chain) is a study of shared clonotypes between healthy human individuals. In the case of this clone: The antigen is not known.

The authors' processing: Filtering differed, since immunoSEQ gave only junction sequences and no quality scores. Produced via immunoSEQ multiplex PCR; TCRdb's table is partial and in-frame only. V, J and clone size are taken as reported in that table, and D and trimming were inferred from the DNA itself. The sample has under 1 million clones, around 96% seen once. Terminally differentiated effector memory CD45RA+ cells were excluded by CCR7 positive selection of CD45RO-negative cells. Study outcomes and limitations: Compared with clonotypes that all four donors shared, non-shared clonotypes had lower generation probabilities.

Material for sequencing was naive CD8+ T cells sorted from blood. The sequence was collected from a man aged 30-40 years in good health.

The CDR3 reads CASSGAGGPYEQYF. As DNA, the CDR3 is TGTGCCAGCAGTGGAGCGGGAGGGCCTTACGAGCAGTACTTC. The rearrangement joins TRBV25-1 to TRBJ2-7, with 10 bases that match TRBD2. This CDR3 spans 14 amino acids. The germline V gene encodes CDR1 MGHDK and CDR2 SYGVNS. Trimming took 4 bases from V and 4 from J; bases not matched to a gene: 4.